This is a list of T cell receptor beta chains from one sample in a study of OX40 agonist ivuxolimab in advanced cancers. Here immunoSEQ multiplex PCR was the method, and the copy in TCRdb shows in-frame clones only, minus some. The sample includes 60,000 to 90,000 clones, around 83% seen only once; the top ten take less than 0.85%. The sample was CD4+ or CD8+ T cells sorted from blood, taken in a trial of the OX40 agonist ivuxolimab. The receptors stem from an adult with an advanced solid tumor such as melanoma, head and neck, liver or kidney cancer. CDR3s include the opening cysteine and the closing phenylalanine or tryptophan. D genes are given only for firm matches. Size values are once, few and many counts, or a class for expanded clones, and some rows have none.

size,length,D,J,V,DNA,CDR3
-,14,-,TRBJ2-4,TRBV10-3,TGTGCCACAGAATCAGGGGGGGGACTAAACATTCAGTACTTC,CATESGGGLNIQYF
-,15,TRBD1,TRBJ2-5,TRBV4-1,TGCGCCAACACCGCCTCGGACAGGGACCAAGAGACCCAGTACTTC,CANTASDRDQETQYF
few,16,TRBD2,TRBJ2-4,TRBV7-3,TGTGCCAGCAGCTCAGGACTAGCGGGAGGGCCGAACATTCAGTACTTC,CASSSGLAGGPNIQYF
-,14,TRBD2,TRBJ2-7,TRBV6-6,TGTGCCAGCAGTTACGGGACTAGGCCCTACGAGCAGTACTTC,CASSYGTRPYEQYF
-,14,TRBD1,TRBJ1-4,TRBV18,TGTGCCAGCTCACCAACAGGGGCTAATGAAAAACTGTTTTTT,CASSPTGANEKLFF
-,14,-,TRBJ2-5,TRBV5-5,TGTGCCAGCAGCGCCGTTGGGGGCCAAGAGACCCAGTACTTC,CASSAVGGQETQYF
-,14,-,TRBJ1-5,TRBV4-2,TGTGCCAGCAGCCAAGCAGCCTACAATCAGCCCCAGCATTTT,CASSQAAYNQPQHF
-,13,-,TRBJ2-2,TRBV13,TGTGCCAGCAGTTTTACCCCCCCCGGGGAGCTGTTTTTT,CASSFTPPGELFF
-,14,TRBD2,TRBJ2-3,TRBV7-2,TGTGCCAGCAGCTTAGGGACTAGCCCCGATACGCAGTATTTT,CASSLGTSPDTQYF
-,15,-,TRBJ2-3,TRBV13,TGTGCCAGCAGCCAAAAGAGGACTTTCACAGATACGCAGTATTTT,CASSQKRTFTDTQYF
-,15,-,TRBJ2-1,TRBV28,TGTGCCAGCAGTCCGGGGACCGGCTCCTACAATGAGCAGTTCTTC,CASSPGTGSYNEQFF
-,14,TRBD1,TRBJ2-7,TRBV7-9,TGTGCCAGCAGCTACGGACAGGCCTCCTACGAGCAGTACTTC,CASSYGQASYEQYF
-,17,TRBD1,TRBJ2-1,TRBV5-4,TGTGCCAGCAGCTCCGCCTCTCGACAGGGCCGTGGGAGTGAGCAGTTCTTC,CASSSASRQGRGSEQFF
-,15,-,TRBJ1-2,TRBV11-3,TGTGCCAGCAGCTTAGTGAGCAGGGTTGGCTATGGCTACACCTTC,CASSLVSRVGYGYTF
-,13,TRBD1,TRBJ1-1,TRBV29-1,TGCAGCGTCGGACAGGGGGGAGGGACTGAAGCTTTCTTT,CSVGQGGGTEAFF
-,15,-,TRBJ2-1,TRBV9,TGTGCCAGCAGCGAGGGGTCTAGAGTTGACAATGAGCAGTTCTTC,CASSEGSRVDNEQFF
once,13,TRBD1,TRBJ2-5,TRBV10-3,TGTGCCATCAGCCCAGGGGGCGGGGAGACCCAGTACTTC,CAISPGGGETQYF
-,14,-,TRBJ1-4,TRBV11-2,TGTGCCAGCAGCTTAGCACTTGTTAATGAAAAACTGTTTTTT,CASSLALVNEKLFF
-,12,-,TRBJ1-2,TRBV2,TGTGCCAGCAGCCCCCCAGGGGTCGGCTACACCTTC,CASSPPGVGYTF
-,13,TRBD1,TRBJ1-1,TRBV6-1,TGTGCCGGGACAGGGTATCCGAACACTGAAGCTTTCTTT,CAGTGYPNTEAFF
-,16,TRBD2,TRBJ2-2,TRBV30,TGTGCCTGGAAACTAGCGGCAGCCGGGACCACCGGGGAGCTGTTTTTT,CAWKLAAAGTTGELFF
-,16,-,TRBJ1-4,TRBV5-6,TGTGCCAGCAGCTTGTCTCCAGCCGCAACTAATGAAAAACTGTTTTTT,CASSLSPAATNEKLFF
-,14,-,TRBJ2-7,TRBV2,TGTGCCAGCAGGGGAGAAGGAAGACAATACGAGCAGTACTTC,CASRGEGRQYEQYF
-,17,-,TRBJ2-7,TRBV2,TGTGCCAGCAGTGAACCCAACGGGGGGCCCCTATCCTACGAGCAGTACTTC,CASSEPNGGPLSYEQYF
-,17,TRBD1,TRBJ2-1,TRBV25-1,TGTGCCAGCAGTCCTCATCAGGGGACAGGGGGCTGGGATGAGCAGTTCTTC,CASSPHQGTGGWDEQFF
-,11,-,TRBJ1-1,TRBV20-1,TGCAGGGCTTTGGGGAACACTGAAGCTTTCTTT,CRALGNTEAFF
few,14,-,TRBJ1-2,TRBV5-1,TGCGCCAGCAGCTTAGCTCAGGGGAAGGATGGCTACACCTTC,CASSLAQGKDGYTF
-,13,-,TRBJ2-3,TRBV2,TGTGCCAGCAAACCCGGTGCCACAGATACGCAGTATTTT,CASKPGATDTQYF
-,17,TRBD2,TRBJ2-2,TRBV5-8,TGTGCCAGCAGCTTCGCTCCGGGACTAGCGGTACCCGGGGAGCTGTTTTTT,CASSFAPGLAVPGELFF
once,18,-,TRBJ2-6,TRBV9,TGTGCCAGCAGCGTAGAAGCAGGATTTTCCTCTGGGGCCAACGTCCTGACTTTC,CASSVEAGFSSGANVLTF
-,15,-,TRBJ2-3,TRBV30,TGTGCCTGGAGGGTAGCGGGACAGGGCACAGATACGCAGTATTTT,CAWRVAGQGTDTQYF
-,15,TRBD1,TRBJ1-4,TRBV5-3,TGTGCCAGAAGCCCACAGGGGGCTTCGGGTGAAAAACTGTTTTTT,CARSPQGASGEKLFF
-,13,-,TRBJ2-1,TRBV7-7,TGTGCTAGCAGCTTGGGCCGGTACAATGAGCAGTTCTTC,CASSLGRYNEQFF
-,15,-,TRBJ2-1,TRBV5-1,TGCGCCAGCAGCTTGGCCGGTTGGGGGTACAATGAGCAGTTCTTC,CASSLAGWGYNEQFF
-,11,-,TRBJ2-5,TRBV5-4,TGTGCCAGCAGCTTCCAAGAGACCCAGTACTTC,CASSFQETQYF
-,13,-,TRBJ2-3,TRBV6-1,TGTGCCGGACAAGGAAGGGGCACAGATACGCAGTATTTT,CAGQGRGTDTQYF
-,15,TRBD1,TRBJ1-2,TRBV6-5,TGTGCCAGCAGTTACAGTGACAGGGGGCTGCGTGGCTACACCTTC,CASSYSDRGLRGYTF
-,14,TRBD1,TRBJ2-7,TRBV6-5,TGTGCCACCAAGAGGACAGGGGGCTTGAACGAGCAGTACTTC,CATKRTGGLNEQYF
-,14,-,TRBJ1-1,TRBV7-9,TGTGCCAGCAGCAGAATGGACGGAGGTTTTGGAGCTTTCTTT,CASSRMDGGFGAFF
-,15,TRBD1,TRBJ1-5,TRBV5-1,TGCGCCAGCAGCTCGACCGGGACAGGGGATCAGCCCCAGCATTTT,CASSSTGTGDQPQHF
few,14,-,TRBJ1-6,TRBV9,TGTGCCAGCAGCGTCGCAGGGAGCAATTCACCCCTCCACTTT,CASSVAGSNSPLHF
-,13,-,TRBJ2-7,TRBV6-5,TGTGCCAGCAGTTATAAGGCGTCCTACGAGCAGTACTTC,CASSYKASYEQYF
-,16,TRBD1,TRBJ2-2,TRBV4-2,TGTGCCAGCAGCCCAAGACAGGGGGTAAACACCGGGGAGCTGTTTTTT,CASSPRQGVNTGELFF
-,14,-,TRBJ1-1,TRBV29-1,TGCAGCGTTGAGCCCGTAGGGTCCTACACTGAAGCTTTCTTT,CSVEPVGSYTEAFF
-,11,-,TRBJ2-1,TRBV19,TGTGCCAGTAGTGTAACGCGCGAGCAGTTCTTC,CASSVTREQFF
once,15,-,TRBJ2-7,TRBV18,TGTGCCAGCTCACTGCCCGGGACAAGAATGGGCGAGCAGTACTTC,CASSLPGTRMGEQYF
-,14,TRBD2,TRBJ2-5,TRBV7-9,TGTGCCGCCACCCCAGCGGGGAACCAAGAGACCCAGTACTTC,CAATPAGNQETQYF
once,13,-,TRBJ2-7,TRBV28,TGTGCCAGCAGTGCCCCCGACTCGTACGAGCAGTACTTC,CASSAPDSYEQYF
-,12,-,TRBJ2-5,TRBV19,TGTGCCAGTAGTATAAGGGGCGAGACCCAGTACTTC,CASSIRGETQYF
once,13,TRBD1,TRBJ1-1,TRBV29-1,TGCAGCGTTGAGGGGACAGTGAACACTGAAGCTTTCTTT,CSVEGTVNTEAFF
-,14,TRBD1,TRBJ2-7,TRBV18,TGTGCCAGCTCACCAGGGTCAGGGGGCTACGAGCAGTACTTC,CASSPGSGGYEQYF
few,13,-,TRBJ2-1,TRBV2,TGTGCCAGCAGGAAGAGCTCCTACAATGAGCAGTTCTTC,CASRKSSYNEQFF
-,15,TRBD1,TRBJ1-5,TRBV27,TGTGCCAGCAGTTTATCCGGGACAGTTGAGGGGCCCCAGCATTTT,CASSLSGTVEGPQHF